The 14 T cell receptor beta chains below come from one sample, sequenced in a study of T-cell memory formation after mild COVID-19. One entry per CDR3 protein results from TCRdb running MiXCR on the 5' RACE reads. The table lists approximately 300,000 distinct CDR3 sequences, approximately 8% of them singletons. Sequencing was performed on PBMCs or a T cell subset sorted from them (not recorded which). The receptors derive from a man between 18 and 29 years old who had mild COVID-19 (a few samples of this study predate the infection). Cell type and time point are not known.

The chain recombines TRBV12-3 or TRBV12-4 with TRBJ2-5, with D possibly being TRBD1 (7 bases). The CDR3 has 18 residues. Trimming left V 6 bases short and J 3 bases short, with 26 bases between. In nucleotides, the CDR3 is TGTGCCAGCAGACGCCGACAGGGAGGTGTCCCCGATGAAGAGACCCAGTACTTC. Its protein is CASRRRQGGVPDEETQYF.

The J gene is TRBJ1-2, the V gene TRBV7-8; perhaps TRBD1 as D (6 bases). The CDR3 covers 16 residues. Germline CDR1 and CDR2: SGHVS and FQNEAQ. Trimming shortened V by 2 bases and J by 6 bases, and 19 bases separated the two germline ends. CDR3 in amino acids: CASSLWSVGGFDGYTF. CDR3 in DNA: TGTGCCAGCAGCTTATGGTCCGTTGGGGGCTTTGATGGCTACACCTTC.

This clonotype was seen ten or more times. V is TRBV7-9 and J is TRBJ2-5; 7 positions agree with TRBD1. CDR3 length: 14 amino acids. CDR1 and CDR2 from the germline V gene are SEHNR and FQNEAQ (reference sequence). J was trimmed by 3 bases and V by 5 bases; bases with no gene match: 6. CDR3: CASSDITGEETQYF. The CDR3 DNA follows: TGTGCCAGCAGCGACATTACAGGGGAAGAGACCCAGTACTTC.

This clonotype was found many times. The chain employs TRBV6-5 and TRBJ2-1; the match to TRBD2 covers 9 bases. The germline V gene has CDR1 MNHEY and CDR2 SVGAGI. Trimming removed 2 bases from V and 10 bases from J; junction bases left unmatched: 6. The length of the CDR3 is 14 residues. In DNA form, the CDR3 reads TGTGCCAGCAGTTACGCCCTAGCGGGGAGGGAGCAGTTCTTC. This sequence encodes CASSYALAGREQFF.

The chain carries TRBV6-5 and TRBJ2-1; 8 bases are a match to TRBD2. Germline V gene data show CDR1 as MNHEY and CDR2 as SVGAGI. The CDR3 loop spans 14 amino acids. V dropped 8 bases and J dropped 3; count of bases not matched to a gene: 6. CDR3 in amino acids: CASGHGGGYNEQFF. The DNA for the CDR3 is TGTGCCAGCGGCCACGGGGGGGGCTACAATGAGCAGTTCTTC.

This clonotype was counted only a few times. CDR3 sequence: CASSFEAASYEQYF. DNA for the CDR3: TGTGCCAGCAGTTTTGAAGCGGCCTCCTACGAGCAGTACTTC. The chain has TRBV12-3 or TRBV12-4 and TRBJ2-7; D is possibly TRBD2 (5 bases). V shed 3 bases and J shed 0 bases, with 9 bases lying between them. CDR3 length: 14 residues.

The chain is built from TRBV4-2 and TRBJ1-1, with D uncertain. The ends were cut back, 6 bases at V and 0 bases at J, with 14 bases in the middle. Germline assignment: CDR1 LGHNA and CDR2 YNFKEQ. The CDR3 totals 15 residues. The CDR3 bases are TGTGCCAGCAGGAGGGAGAGGATGATGAACACTGAAGCTTTCTTT. Protein product: CASRRERMMNTEAFF.

This clonotype was counted a few times. The gene calls are TRBV7-3 and TRBJ1-2; D gene uncertain. Germline V gene data show CDR1 as SGHTA and CDR2 as FQGTGA. V lost 5 bases to trimming and J lost 0 bases, with 13 bases between them. This CDR3 region has 15 residues. CDR3 region: CASSPGRRANYGYTF. CDR3 coding DNA: TGTGCCAGCAGCCCCGGACGGAGAGCTAACTATGGCTACACCTTC.

The V call is TRBV4-3, the J call TRBJ1-2, with D unclear. The CDR3 runs 17 residues. Germline V CDR1 and CDR2: LGHNA, YSLEER. V lost 0 bases to trimming and J lost 0 bases, with 14 bases between them. CDR3 sequence: CASSQDIVRATNYGYTF. The DNA for the CDR3 is TGCGCCAGCAGCCAAGATATTGTTCGGGCCACTAACTATGGCTACACCTTC.

J is TRBJ2-3 and V is TRBV24-1; TRBD1 matches 7 bases. The CDR3 has 16 residues. The germline V gene has CDR1 KGHDR and CDR2 SFDVKD. V lost 5 bases to trimming and J lost 2 bases; unmatched junction nucleotides: 9. The CDR3 spells CATSAPTGMDTDTQYF. The CDR3 region has the DNA TGTGCCACCAGTGCCCCGACAGGGATGGACACAGATACGCAGTATTTT.

This clonotype occurred a few times. The V call is TRBV9, the J call TRBJ2-7; D may correspond to TRBD1 or TRBD2 (6 bases each). CDR3 length equals 14 residues. Germline V lookup: CDR1 SGDLS, CDR2 YYNGEE. V dropped 0 bases and J dropped 2 bases, with 9 bases sitting between them. DNA for the CDR3: TGTGCCAGCAGCGTAGGGGGGGCAACCTACGAGCAGTACTTC. This gives the protein CASSVGGATYEQYF.

The J gene is TRBJ2-1, the V gene TRBV5-1, with a tentative D call TRBD2 (6 bases). Deletions cut 4 bases from V and 7 bases from J, with 21 bases between. CDR3 length equals 16 residues. CDR1 is SGHRS and CDR2 is YFSETQ in the germline V gene. Here the CDR3 DNA reads TGCGCCAGCAGCCCCGGCGCGGGGTTTGATCTAAATGAGCAGTTCTTC. It translates to CASSPGAGFDLNEQFF. Full variable domain (missing parts from reference TRBV5-1 and TRBJ2-1): KAGVTQTPRYLIKTRGQQVTLSCSPISGHRSVSWYQQTPGQGLQFLFEYFSETQRNKGNFPGRFSGRQFSNSRSEMNVSTLELGDSALYLCASSPGAGFDLNEQFFGPGTRLTVL.

This clonotype was counted a few times. The CDR3 nucleotides are TGTGCCAGCAGCTTAGCGAGCGGGGGAAAAGAGACCCAGTACTTC. Protein: CASSLASGGKETQYF. The chain couples TRBV7-2 to TRBJ2-5; 8 nucleotides agree with TRBD2. This CDR3 has 15 amino acids. The junction had 3 bases not matched to a gene; V was cut back by 0 bases and J by 3 bases. Germline V gene sequence: CDR1 SGHTA, CDR2 FQGNSA.

This clonotype was recorded a few times. The chain carries TRBV5-6 and TRBJ2-1, with D possibly TRBD2 on 5 matching bases. The CDR3 is 17 residues long. V was trimmed by 0 bases and J by 0 bases, leaving 13 bases between them. Germline V gene lookup returns CDR1 SGHDT and CDR2 YYEEEE. CDR3 in amino acids: CASSLAGLASSYNEQFF. The CDR3 coding sequence is TGTGCCAGCAGCTTGGCCGGACTCGCGAGCTCCTACAATGAGCAGTTCTTC. The whole variable domain, remainder taken from reference TRBV5-6 and TRBJ2-1, is DAGVTQSPTHLIKTRGQQVTLRCSPKSGHDTVSWYQQALGQGPQFIFQYYEEEERQRGNFPDRFSGHQFPNYSSELNVNALLLGDSALYLCASSLAGLASSYNEQFFGPGTRLTVL.